Presented here are 5 T cell receptor beta chains from one specimen sequenced in a study of blood T cell repertoires in COVID-19. Some clones are missing from TCRdb's copy, which holds only in-frame ones; the method was immunoSEQ multiplex PCR. The sample gives roughly 250,000 clones, around 85% of which show up once; less than 2.5% is in the top ten. The source material was PBMCs or T cells enriched from blood (not recorded which). Receptor source: a woman aged 50 to 60 who had recovered from COVID-19.

The rearrangement links TRBV29-1 to TRBJ1-2, with 10 bases matching TRBD1. The germline CDR1 and CDR2 sequences are SQVTM and ANQGSEA. The CDR3 is 13 amino acids. Trimming cost V 4 bases and J 4 bases; bases outside gene matches: 3. The CDR3 loop is CSVGTGGGYGYTF. The CDR3 coding sequence is TGCAGCGTTGGGACAGGGGGGGGCTATGGCTACACCTTC.

J is TRBJ1-2 and V is TRBV18; unclear D gene. Germline CDR1 and CDR2: KGHSH and LQKENI. Trimming cost V 1 base and J 4 bases, with 10 bases left between them. This CDR3 has 14 amino acids. DNA of the CDR3: TGTGCCAGCTCACCACTGCCAGTCTTCTATGGCTACACCTTC. Its translation is CASSPLPVFYGYTF.

The J gene is TRBJ1-2, the V gene TRBV5-1; D is possibly TRBD1 (5 bases). The V end was cut by 1 base, the J end by 8 bases, with 18 bases between. The CDR3 spans 15 residues. CDR1 and CDR2 from the germline V gene are SGHRS and YFSETQ. The CDR3 DNA reads as TGCGCCAGCAGCTTGACTGCGGGACCCGAATACGGCTACACCTTC. It translates to CASSLTAGPEYGYTF.

The CDR3 nucleotides are TGTGCCAGCAGCCAAGCAGGGGACAGGGCTTCTGAAAAACTGTTTTTT. This codes for CASSQAGDRASEKLFF. This chain links TRBV14 with TRBJ1-4, with 9 bases aligning to TRBD1. The CDR3 covers 16 residues. CDR1 is SGHDN, CDR2 FVKESK, per germline. V shed 1 base, J shed 7 bases, and the junction held 7 bases outside the gene matches.

The rearrangement uses TRBV3-1 (or the pseudogene TRBV3-2) and TRBJ1-5; TRBD1 agrees at 7 bases. Germline V gives CDR1 LGHDT, CDR2 YNNKEL (reference sequence). The CDR3 covers 15 residues. The trim removed 4 bases at V and 3 bases at J, leaving 6 bases unmatched. This chain's CDR3 is CASSPEGAYNQPQHF. The CDR3, as DNA: TGTGCCAGCAGCCCCGAGGGGGCGTACAATCAGCCCCAGCATTTT.